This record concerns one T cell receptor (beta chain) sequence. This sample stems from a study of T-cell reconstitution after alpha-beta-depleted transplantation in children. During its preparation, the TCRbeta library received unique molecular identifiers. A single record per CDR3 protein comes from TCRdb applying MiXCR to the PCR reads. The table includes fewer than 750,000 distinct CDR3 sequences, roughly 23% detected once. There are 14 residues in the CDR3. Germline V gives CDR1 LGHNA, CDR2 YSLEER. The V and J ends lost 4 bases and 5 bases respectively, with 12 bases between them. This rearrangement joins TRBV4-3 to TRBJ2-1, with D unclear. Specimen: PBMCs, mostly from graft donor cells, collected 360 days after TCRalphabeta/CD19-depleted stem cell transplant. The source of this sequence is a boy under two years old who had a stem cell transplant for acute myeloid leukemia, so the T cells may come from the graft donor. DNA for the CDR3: TGCGCCAGCAGCCCCGGAAGAGCCGACAATGAGCAGTTCTTC. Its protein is CASSPGRADNEQFF.